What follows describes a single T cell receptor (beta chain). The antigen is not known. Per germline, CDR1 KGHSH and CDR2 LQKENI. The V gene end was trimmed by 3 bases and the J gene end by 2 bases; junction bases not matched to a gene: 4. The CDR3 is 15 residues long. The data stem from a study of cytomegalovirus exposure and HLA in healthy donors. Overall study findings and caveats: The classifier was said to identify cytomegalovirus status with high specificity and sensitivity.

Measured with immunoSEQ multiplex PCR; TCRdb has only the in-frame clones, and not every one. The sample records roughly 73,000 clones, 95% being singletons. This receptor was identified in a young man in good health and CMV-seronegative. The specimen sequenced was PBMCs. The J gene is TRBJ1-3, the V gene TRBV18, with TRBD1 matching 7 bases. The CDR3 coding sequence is TGTGCCAGCTCACCGGGCCAGGGGGCTGGAAACACCATATATTTT. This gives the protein CASSPGQGAGNTIYF.